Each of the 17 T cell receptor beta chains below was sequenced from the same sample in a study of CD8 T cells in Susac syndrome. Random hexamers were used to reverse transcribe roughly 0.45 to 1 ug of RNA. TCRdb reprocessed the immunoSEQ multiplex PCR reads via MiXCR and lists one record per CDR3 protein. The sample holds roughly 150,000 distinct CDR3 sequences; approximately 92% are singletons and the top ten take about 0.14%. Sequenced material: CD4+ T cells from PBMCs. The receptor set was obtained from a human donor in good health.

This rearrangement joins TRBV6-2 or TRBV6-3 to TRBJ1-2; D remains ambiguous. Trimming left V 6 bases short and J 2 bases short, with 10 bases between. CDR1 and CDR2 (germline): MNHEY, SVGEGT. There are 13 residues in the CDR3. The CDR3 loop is CASRYDVNYGYTF. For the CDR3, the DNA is TGTGCCAGCAGATATGACGTCAACTATGGCTACACCTTC.

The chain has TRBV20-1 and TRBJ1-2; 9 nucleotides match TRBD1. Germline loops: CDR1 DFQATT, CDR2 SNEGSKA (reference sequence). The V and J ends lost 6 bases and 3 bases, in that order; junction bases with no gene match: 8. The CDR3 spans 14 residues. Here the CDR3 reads CSANRGRYDYGYTF. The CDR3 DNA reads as TGCAGTGCCAACAGGGGGCGGTATGACTATGGCTACACCTTC.

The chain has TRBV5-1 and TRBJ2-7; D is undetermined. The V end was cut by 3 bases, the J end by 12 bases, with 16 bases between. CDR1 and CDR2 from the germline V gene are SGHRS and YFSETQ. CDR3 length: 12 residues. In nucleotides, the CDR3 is TGCGCCAGCAGCTCCACCGGACCGGATCTGTACTTC. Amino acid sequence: CASSSTGPDLYF.

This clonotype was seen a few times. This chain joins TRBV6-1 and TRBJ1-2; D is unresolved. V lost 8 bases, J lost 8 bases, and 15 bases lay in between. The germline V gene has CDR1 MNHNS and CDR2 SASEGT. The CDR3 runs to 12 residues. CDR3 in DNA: TGTGCCAGCTATTCCCCCTCGGGGGGCTACACCTTC. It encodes CASYSPSGGYTF.

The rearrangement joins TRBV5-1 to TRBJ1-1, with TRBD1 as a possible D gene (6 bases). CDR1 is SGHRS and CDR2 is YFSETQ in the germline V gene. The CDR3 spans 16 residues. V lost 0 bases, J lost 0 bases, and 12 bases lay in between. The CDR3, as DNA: TGCGCCAGCAGCTTGGGTGGGGGGGCCATGAACACTGAAGCTTTCTTT. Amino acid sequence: CASSLGGGAMNTEAFF.

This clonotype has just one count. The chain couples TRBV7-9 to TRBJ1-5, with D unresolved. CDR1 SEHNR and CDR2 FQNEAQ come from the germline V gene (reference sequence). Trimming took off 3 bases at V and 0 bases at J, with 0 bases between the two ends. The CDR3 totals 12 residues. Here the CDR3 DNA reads TGTGCCAGCAGCTTTAGCAATCAGCCCCAGCATTTT. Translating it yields CASSFSNQPQHF.

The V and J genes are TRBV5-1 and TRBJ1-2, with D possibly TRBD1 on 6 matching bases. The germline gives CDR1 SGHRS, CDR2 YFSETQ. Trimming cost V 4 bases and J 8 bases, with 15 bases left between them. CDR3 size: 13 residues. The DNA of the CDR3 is TGCGCCAGCAGCCGCACCGAGGGGGGCGGCTACACCTTC. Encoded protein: CASSRTEGGGYTF. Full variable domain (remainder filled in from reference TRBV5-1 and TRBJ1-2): KAGVTQTPRYLIKTRGQQVTLSCSPISGHRSVSWYQQTPGQGLQFLFEYFSETQRNKGNFPGRFSGRQFSNSRSEMNVSTLELGDSALYLCASSRTEGGGYTFGSGTRLTVV.

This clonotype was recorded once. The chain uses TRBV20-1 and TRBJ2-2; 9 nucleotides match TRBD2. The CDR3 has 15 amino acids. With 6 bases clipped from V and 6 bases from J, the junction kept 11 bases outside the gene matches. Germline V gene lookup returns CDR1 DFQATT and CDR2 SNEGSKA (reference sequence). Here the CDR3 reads CSALSGGLVSGELFF. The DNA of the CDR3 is TGCAGTGCCCTGAGCGGGGGGCTCGTATCCGGGGAGCTGTTTTTT.

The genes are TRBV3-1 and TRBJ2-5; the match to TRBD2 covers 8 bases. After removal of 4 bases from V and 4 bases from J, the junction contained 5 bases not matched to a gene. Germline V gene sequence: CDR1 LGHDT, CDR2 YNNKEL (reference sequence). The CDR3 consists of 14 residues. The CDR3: CASSRTSQGETQYF. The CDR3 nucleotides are TGTGCCAGCAGCCGGACTAGCCAAGGAGAGACCCAGTACTTC.

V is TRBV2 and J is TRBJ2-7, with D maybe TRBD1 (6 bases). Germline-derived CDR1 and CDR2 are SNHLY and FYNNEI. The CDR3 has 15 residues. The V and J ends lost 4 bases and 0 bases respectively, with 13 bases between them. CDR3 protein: CASSGDRQSSYEQYF. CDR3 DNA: TGTGCCAGCAGTGGTGACAGGCAGAGCTCCTACGAGCAGTACTTC.

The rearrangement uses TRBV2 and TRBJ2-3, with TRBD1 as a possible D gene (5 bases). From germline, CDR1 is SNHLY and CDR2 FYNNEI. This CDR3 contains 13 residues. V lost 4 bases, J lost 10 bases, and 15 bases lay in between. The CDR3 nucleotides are TGTGCCAGCAGTGTTTCCAGGGAAGAGTCGCAGTATTTT. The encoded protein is CASSVSREESQYF.

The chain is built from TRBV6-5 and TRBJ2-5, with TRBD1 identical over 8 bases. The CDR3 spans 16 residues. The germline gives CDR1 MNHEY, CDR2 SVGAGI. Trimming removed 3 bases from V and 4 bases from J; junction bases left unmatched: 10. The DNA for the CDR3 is TGTGCCAGCAGTTATCATCATCCAGGGGGCCCAGAGACCCAGTACTTC. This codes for CASSYHHPGGPETQYF.

CDR3 in DNA: TGTGCCAGCTCAACATCACAGGGTACAGACTATGGCTACACCTTC. Encoded protein: CASSTSQGTDYGYTF. V is TRBV18 and J is TRBJ1-2; D possibly corresponds to TRBD1 (6 bases). Germline V CDR1 and CDR2: KGHSH, LQKENI. This CDR3 is 15 amino acids long. With 5 bases removed from V and 3 bases from J, the gap between germline ends came to 16 bases.

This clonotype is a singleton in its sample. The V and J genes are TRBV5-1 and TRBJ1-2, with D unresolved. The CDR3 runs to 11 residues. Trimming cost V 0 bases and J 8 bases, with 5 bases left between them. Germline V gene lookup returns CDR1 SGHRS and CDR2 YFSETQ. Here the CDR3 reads CASSLDRGYTF. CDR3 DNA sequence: TGCGCCAGCAGCTTGGATAGAGGCTACACCTTC.

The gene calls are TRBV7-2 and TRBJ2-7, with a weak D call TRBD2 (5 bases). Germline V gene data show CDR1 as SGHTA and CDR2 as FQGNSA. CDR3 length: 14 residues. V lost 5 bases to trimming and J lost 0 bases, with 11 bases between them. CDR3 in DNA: TGTGCCAGCAGCCAAACGGGAAGCTCCTACGAGCAGTACTTC. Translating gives CASSQTGSSYEQYF.

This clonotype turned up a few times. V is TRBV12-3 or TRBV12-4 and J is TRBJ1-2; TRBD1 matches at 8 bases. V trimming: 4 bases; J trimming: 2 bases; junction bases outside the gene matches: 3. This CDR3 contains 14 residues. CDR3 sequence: CASSSTGGNYGYTF. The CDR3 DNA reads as TGTGCCAGCAGTTCAACAGGGGGGAACTATGGCTACACCTTC.

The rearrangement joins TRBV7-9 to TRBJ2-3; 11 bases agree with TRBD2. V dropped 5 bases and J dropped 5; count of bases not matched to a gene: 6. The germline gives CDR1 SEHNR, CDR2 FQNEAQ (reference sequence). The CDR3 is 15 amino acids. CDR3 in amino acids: CASSPTSGERDTQYF. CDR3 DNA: TGTGCCAGCAGCCCGACTAGCGGGGAGAGAGATACGCAGTATTTT.